This paragraph reports one TCR beta chain. This clonotype was found a few times. Its recognized antigen is unknown. There are no base qualities to consult, and no much larger clone falls within one base. The data were obtained in a study of response to subunit inactivated influenza vaccine (dated by TCRdb to between 2018 and 2020). Turning to the overall study: To follow how T cells responded to a trivalent subunit inactivated influenza vaccine, the researchers relied on deep quantitative profiling of the T cell receptor repertoire.

Study-level results and caveats: According to the authors, only a limited number of new T cells may be recruited by each seasonal influenza vaccination.

Based on the germline V gene (reference sequence), the CDR1 and CDR2 sequences are LGHDT and YNNKEL. Spanning cysteine to phenylalanine, the CDR3 consists of 15 amino acids. Only the CDR3 DNA stays, 45 bases, in frame from base 1. Deletion took 1 base off V and 0 bases off J, with a span of 4 bases between the germline ends. Libraries were prepared through RT-PCR. Sequencing was carried out with an Illumina HiSeq 2500. The raw public data were reprocessed by TCRdb itself: fastp quality trimming at Q25, MiXCR clonotype calling, in-frame beta chains only. Rows are combined by CDR3 protein, so each entry shows the most common genes and DNA. The sample table holds some 640,000 distinct CDR3 sequences, of which about 15% were seen once. Approximately 6.5% of the sample is held by the ten biggest clonotypes.

The chain joins TRBV3-1 to TRBJ2-6; the D gene is not confidently resolved. This sequence originates from a man in his forties or fifties who received an inactivated influenza vaccine. Donor details come from another sample of the same person, matched by shared clones. Sample: PBMCs from blood, taken about 14 days before vaccination. The encoded CDR3 is CASSQVHSGANVLTF. The DNA sequence is as follows: TGTGCCAGCAGCCAAGTTCACTCTGGGGCCAACGTCCTGACTTTC.